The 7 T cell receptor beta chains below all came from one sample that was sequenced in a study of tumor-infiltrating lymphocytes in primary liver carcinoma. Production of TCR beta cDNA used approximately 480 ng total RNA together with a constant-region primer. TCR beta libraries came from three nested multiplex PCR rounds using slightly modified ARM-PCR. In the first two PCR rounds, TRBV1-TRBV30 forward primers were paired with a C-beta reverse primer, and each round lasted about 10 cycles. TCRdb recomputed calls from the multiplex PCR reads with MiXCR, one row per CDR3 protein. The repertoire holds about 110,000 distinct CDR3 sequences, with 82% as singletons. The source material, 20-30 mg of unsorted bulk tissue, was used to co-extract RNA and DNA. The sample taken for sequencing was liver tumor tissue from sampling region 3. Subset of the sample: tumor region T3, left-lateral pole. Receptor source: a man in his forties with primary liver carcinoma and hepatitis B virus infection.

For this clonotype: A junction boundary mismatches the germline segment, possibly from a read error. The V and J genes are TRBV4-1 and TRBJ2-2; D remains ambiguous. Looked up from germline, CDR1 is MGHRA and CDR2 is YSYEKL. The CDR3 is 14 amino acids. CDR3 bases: TGCGCCGGCAGCCAAGTCACCACCACCGGGGAGCTGTTTTTT. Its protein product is CAGSQVTTTGELFF.

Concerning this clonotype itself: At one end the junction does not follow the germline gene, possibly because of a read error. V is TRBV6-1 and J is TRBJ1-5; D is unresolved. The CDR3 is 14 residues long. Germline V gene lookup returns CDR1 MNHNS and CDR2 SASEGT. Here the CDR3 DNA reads TGTGCCAGCAGTGAAAGGGTTGCCAATCAGCCCCAACATTTT. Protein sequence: CASSERVANQPQHF.

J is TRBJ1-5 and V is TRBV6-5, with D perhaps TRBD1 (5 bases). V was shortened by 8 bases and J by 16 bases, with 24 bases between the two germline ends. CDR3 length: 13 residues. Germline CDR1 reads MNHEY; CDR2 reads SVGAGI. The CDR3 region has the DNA TGTGCCAGCGGGGACGGTAGTAATCAGCGCCAACATTTT. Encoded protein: CASGDGSNQRQHF.

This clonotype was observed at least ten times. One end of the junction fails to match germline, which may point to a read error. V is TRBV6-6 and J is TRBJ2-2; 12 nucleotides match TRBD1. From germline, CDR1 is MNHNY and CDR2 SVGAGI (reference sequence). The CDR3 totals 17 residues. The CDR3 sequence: CASSYSGQGAGTGEPFF. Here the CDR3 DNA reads TGTGCCAGCAGTTACTCGGGACAGGGGGCGGGGACCGGGGAGCCGTTTTTT.

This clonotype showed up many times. This chain's CDR3 is CASSGGRALVSYEQYF. CDR3 bases: TGTGCCAGCAGTGGGGGCAGGGCTCTGGTGTCCTACGAGCAGTACTTC. The chain carries TRBV28 and TRBJ2-7; TRBD1 is a possible D gene (6 bases). CDR1 is MDHEN and CDR2 is SYDVKM in the germline V gene. The CDR3 sequence is 16 residues long. Trimming stripped 5 bases from V and 1 base from J, with 18 bases between. Based on the CDR3 plus reference TRBV28 and TRBJ2-7, the full variable domain is DVKVTQSSRYLVKRTGEKVFLECVQDMDHENMFWYRQDPGLGLRLIYFSYDVKMKEKGDIPEGYSVSREKKERFSLILESASTNQTSMYLCASSGGRALVSYEQYFGPGTRLTVT.

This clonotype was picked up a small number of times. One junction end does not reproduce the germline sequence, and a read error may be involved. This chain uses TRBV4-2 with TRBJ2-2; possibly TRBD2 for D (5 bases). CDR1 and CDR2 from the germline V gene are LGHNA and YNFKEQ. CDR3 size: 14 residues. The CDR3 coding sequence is TGTGCCAGCGGCCCGGAACGTTCCACCGGGGAACTGTTTTTT. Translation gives CASGPERSTGELFF.

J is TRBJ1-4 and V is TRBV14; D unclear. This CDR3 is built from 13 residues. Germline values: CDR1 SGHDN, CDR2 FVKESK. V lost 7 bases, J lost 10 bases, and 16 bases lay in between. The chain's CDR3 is CASTYSLEGKLFF. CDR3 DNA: TGTGCCAGCACCTACTCTCTCGAAGGAAAACTGTTTTTT.